Here is one T cell receptor (beta chain) with its context. Its antigen is still unknown. The data were taken from a study of early stage breast cancer tumors. Study-level information: Among approximately twelve ER+/PR+/HER2- tumors, eight were ductal, four lobular. Notes on the study in general: Compared with adjacent normal breast tissue, tumors showed 2 to 3-fold greater T cell density and higher clonality.

About 20-55 mg of tumor tissue was diced per sample. CDR3 length equals 15 residues. V was trimmed by 5 bases and J by 1 base, leaving 13 bases between them. Germline V gene data show CDR1 as SNHLY and CDR2 as FYNNEI. The protocol was immunoSEQ multiplex PCR, while the TCRdb copy is restricted to in-frame clones and leaves out a portion. The data show about 9,000 clones, 66% seen once. J is TRBJ2-3 and V is TRBV2; D is perhaps TRBD1 or TRBD2 (5 bases each). The receptor was derived from a person aged 45-60 years with breast cancer. The sequencing sample was made of breast tumor tissue. CDR3 in DNA: TGTGCCAGCAGTACCGGGGCGAGTGGCACAGATACGCAGTATTTT. It encodes CASSTGASGTDTQYF.